These 30 T cell receptor beta chains were sequenced from one sample in a study of blood T cells in healthy people across ages. It was with a sample-barcoded 5' primer and a J-beta primer mix that a second PCR of roughly 6 to 12 cycles was run. Each CDR3 protein gets one entry after TCRdb re-called the 5' RACE reads with MiXCR. This sample has approximately 810,000 distinct CDR3 sequences, with less than 35% found just once. Sample: blood. Every receptor here comes from a woman older than 75 in good health.

This clonotype was observed at least ten times. The CDR3 region is CASSSSLLRSYNEQFF. The CDR3 DNA follows: TGTGCCAGCAGTTCCTCGTTACTTCGCTCCTACAATGAGCAGTTCTTC. The chain recombines TRBV27 with TRBJ2-1; no clear D. The V gene's germline CDR1 is MNHEY and CDR2 SMNVEV (reference sequence). Trimming took off 4 bases at V and 0 bases at J, with 13 bases between the two ends. The CDR3 loop spans 16 amino acids.

A remark on this clonotype: Given a much more abundant clone one base away, this may be a read error. V and J are TRBV20-1 and TRBJ1-4; D gene unclear. CDR1 DFQATT and CDR2 SNEGSKA come from the germline V gene (reference sequence). The CDR3 extends over 15 amino acids. Written as DNA, the CDR3 is TGCCGTGCTAGAGACGCCGGGACAACTAATGAAAAACTGTTTTTT. As protein: CRARDAGTTNEKLFF.

The rearrangement uses TRBV29-1 and TRBJ2-1, with D maybe TRBD1 (6 bases). Germline CDR1 reads SQVTM; CDR2 reads ANQGSEA. V gave up 6 bases and J gave up 3 bases, with 24 bases separating them. The CDR3 spans 17 residues. The CDR3 loop reads CSVNRARLAGVYNEQFF. In DNA form, the CDR3 reads TGCAGCGTCAACAGGGCCCGGTTGGCCGGGGTCTACAATGAGCAGTTCTTC.

The genes are TRBV20-1 and TRBJ2-3, with 8 bases lining up with TRBD1. The CDR3 totals 13 residues. Germline loops: CDR1 DFQATT, CDR2 SNEGSKA (reference sequence). J gave up 7 bases and V 5 bases, and 8 bases lay outside the gene matches. This CDR3 reads CSAHRTGRNTQYF. For the CDR3, the DNA is TGCAGTGCTCACAGGACAGGGAGGAATACGCAGTATTTT.

The table lists this clonotype with many counts. J is TRBJ2-5 and V is TRBV10-2, with 11 bases matching TRBD1. The V gene end was trimmed by 4 bases and the J gene end by 5 bases; junction bases not matched to a gene: 6. The CDR3 runs to 15 residues. CDR1 is WSHSY and CDR2 is SAAADI in the germline V gene. The CDR3 reads CASSVDRGRFETQYF. The CDR3 DNA sequence: TGCGCCAGCAGTGTGGACAGGGGGCGCTTTGAGACCCAGTACTTC.

Turning to this clonotype: No conserved phenylalanine or tryptophan is present at the end of the CDR3, so a read error is the likely explanation. Because the CDR3's place on the DNA is in doubt, the DNA is left out and the CDR3 is given as listed by TCRdb. The V and J genes are TRBV5-1 and TRBJ2-7; no check of the table's D call, TRBD1, against the DNA was made. From germline, CDR1 is SGHRS and CDR2 YFSETQ. Ends included, the CDR3 has 13 residues. The CDR3 sequence: CASGGQGAYEQHL.

This CDR3 reads CASSYRDSDNEQFF. The CDR3 region has the DNA TGTGCCAGCAGTTATCGGGACAGTGACAATGAGCAGTTCTTC. The V gene is TRBV12-3 or TRBV12-4, the J gene TRBJ2-1; 7 bases are shared with TRBD1. V lost 4 bases and J lost 5; bases outside the gene matches: 5. This CDR3 region has 14 residues.

This clonotype occurred many times. This chain joins TRBV30 and TRBJ1-2; D uncertain. Germline CDR1 and CDR2: GTSNPN and SVGIG (reference sequence). This CDR3 region has 11 residues. Trimming took off 8 bases at V and 2 bases at J, with 9 bases between the two ends. DNA of the CDR3: TGTGCCCACAAGGCCAACTATGGCTACACCTTC. Its protein product is CAHKANYGYTF. The whole variable domain, remainder taken from reference TRBV30 and TRBJ1-2, is SQTIHQWPATLVQPVGSPLSLECTVEGTSNPNLYWYRQAAGRGLQLLFYSVGIGQISSEVPQNLSASRPQDRQFILSSKKLLLSDSGFYLCAHKANYGYTFGSGTRLTVV.

Only a few counts were recorded for this clonotype. The chain recombines TRBV20-1 with TRBJ2-1; 10 bases are a match to TRBD2. V lost 5 bases and J lost 5; bases outside the gene matches: 9. The CDR3 runs 15 residues. CDR1 DFQATT and CDR2 SNEGSKA come from the germline V gene (reference sequence). This CDR3 reads CSAEVSGRANNEQFF. In DNA form, the CDR3 reads TGCAGTGCTGAAGTAAGCGGGAGGGCTAACAATGAGCAGTTCTTC.

In its sample, this clonotype was seen many times. V usage is TRBV12-3 or TRBV12-4 and J usage is TRBJ2-1; maybe TRBD1 (6 bases). V was trimmed by 9 bases and J by 3 bases, leaving 9 bases between them. The CDR3 is 12 amino acids. The DNA for the CDR3 is TGTGCCAGTAGGACAGACTACAATGAGCAGTTCTTC. Its protein is CASRTDYNEQFF.

Turning to this clonotype: A much larger clone is a single base away; this may be a read error. This rearrangement joins TRBV5-1 to TRBJ2-2, with TRBD2 matching over 7 bases. The CDR3 runs 15 residues. CDR1 SGHRS and CDR2 YFSETQ come from the germline V gene. CDR3 sequence reads: CASSDSGDISGERFF. CDR3 in DNA: TGCGCCAGCAGCGATTCCGGGGATATCAGCGGGGAGCGGTTTTTT.

This clonotype was counted a few times. A single base separates this from a much larger clone, so it may be a read error. The chain links TRBV20-1 to TRBJ2-5, with 7 bases matching TRBD1. CDR3 length equals 16 residues. In germline, CDR1 is DFQATT, CDR2 SNEGSKA (reference sequence). The DNA of the CDR3 is TGCAGTGCTAGCAGCCGGGGACAGTTTCGGAAAGAGGCCCAGTACTTC. Its protein is CSASSRGQFRKEAQYF.

This clonotype was counted at least ten times. This chain uses TRBV6-6 with TRBJ2-7, with 7 bases identical to TRBD2. Germline-derived CDR1 and CDR2 are MNHNY and SVGAGI (reference sequence). The V segment lost 0 bases and the J segment 6 bases; nucleotides outside the gene matches: 5. CDR3 length equals 14 residues. CDR3 sequence reads: CASSYSVGGGEQYF. DNA of the CDR3: TGTGCCAGCAGTTACTCGGTTGGGGGGGGCGAGCAGTACTTC.

The gene calls are TRBV6-2 or TRBV6-3 and TRBJ2-2; 12 bases match TRBD1. V lost 6 bases and J lost 9; bases outside the gene matches: 11. This CDR3 has 16 amino acids. Looked up from germline, CDR1 is MNHEY and CDR2 is SVGEGT. Written as DNA, the CDR3 is TGTGCCAGCAGACCCTACCCCGGGACAGGGGGCCGGGAGCTGTTTTTT. As protein: CASRPYPGTGGRELFF.

This clonotype appeared many times. This rearrangement joins TRBV6-5 to TRBJ2-1; 11 nucleotides align to TRBD1. Germline loops: CDR1 MNHEY, CDR2 SVGAGI. CDR3 size: 16 residues. J lost 8 bases, V lost 2 bases, and 8 bases had no gene match. CDR3 amino acids: CASSYAGTGGPHEQFF. The DNA for the CDR3 is TGTGCCAGCAGTTACGCCGGGACAGGGGGGCCCCATGAGCAGTTCTTC.

In this sample, this clonotype turned up a few times. A much bigger clone sits one base away, suggesting this may be a read error. The rearrangement joins TRBV25-1 to TRBJ2-5, with 8 nucleotides matching TRBD1. Germline trimming cut 6 bases from V and 11 bases from J; bases unmatched to any gene: 17. CDR1 MGHDK and CDR2 SYGVNS come from the germline V gene. This CDR3 has 15 amino acids. CDR3 DNA sequence: TGTGCCAGCAGGGGAACAGGGGGACCCTACAATGAGCAGTACTTC. Its translation is CASRGTGGPYNEQYF. Supplemented by reference TRBV25-1 and TRBJ2-5, the full variable domain reads EADIYQTPRYLVIGTGKKITLECSQTMGHDKMYWYQQDPGMELHLIHYSYGVNSTEKGDLSSESTVSRIRTEHFPLTLESARPSHTSQYLCASRGTGGPYNEQYFGPGTRLLVL.

This sequence joins TRBV12-3 or TRBV12-4 and TRBJ2-6; D tentatively fits TRBD1 or TRBD2 (7 bases each). This CDR3 comprises 19 residues. V was pared by 3 bases and J by 4 bases, with 22 bases between. CDR3 sequence (DNA): TGTGCCAGCAGTTTGACAGGGACCTGGCGGGGGCGGGGGGCCAACGTCCTGACTTTC. This codes for CASSLTGTWRGRGANVLTF.

The chain recombines TRBV10-3 with TRBJ2-3, with D perhaps TRBD1 or TRBD2 (5 bases each). Germline-derived CDR1 and CDR2 are ENHRY and SYGVKD. V lost 7 bases to trimming and J lost 2 bases, with 13 bases between them. This CDR3 is built from 14 residues. The CDR3 DNA reads as TGTGCCATCAAAATGAAGGGACCCACAGATACGCAGTATTTT. Amino acid sequence: CAIKMKGPTDTQYF.

A word on this clonotype: A much larger clone is a single base away; this may be a read error. The V and J genes are TRBV2 and TRBJ2-7; D is perhaps TRBD1 or TRBD2 (5 bases each). Per germline, CDR1 SNHLY and CDR2 FYNNEI. The CDR3 is 14 residues long. V was shortened by 6 bases and J by 7 bases, with 19 bases between the two germline ends. CDR3 sequence reads: CASRESRAKREQYF. The CDR3, as DNA: TGTGCCAGCAGGGAAAGCAGGGCCAAGCGGGAGCAGTACTTC.

The gene calls are TRBV10-2 and TRBJ2-3; 7 bases fit TRBD2. The V and J ends lost 5 bases and 3 bases, in that order; junction bases with no gene match: 11. The CDR3 spans 16 residues. The V gene's germline CDR1 is WSHSY and CDR2 SAAADI. Here the CDR3 reads CASSLLDGRRTDTQYF. The DNA of the CDR3 is TGCGCCAGCAGTCTACTGGACGGGAGGAGGACAGATACGCAGTATTTT.

About this clonotype itself: One base away lies a much larger clone, so this may be a sequencing read error. J is TRBJ2-4 and V is TRBV10-2, with 8 bases lining up with TRBD1. The J call is in doubt because the DNA end fits TRBJ2-7 better. CDR3 length equals 15 residues. Germline loops: CDR1 WSHSY, CDR2 SAAADI. CDR3 bases: TGCGCCAGCAGTGAGTCGGGACAGGCTGTTTACGAGCAGTACTTC. Its protein is CASSESGQAVYEQYF.

About this clonotype: Since a much larger clone is just one base distant, this may be a read error. This sequence joins TRBV7-2 and TRBJ2-6; 7 bases match TRBD1. This CDR3 has 16 amino acids. In germline, CDR1 is SGHTA, CDR2 FQGNSA. The CDR3 loop is CASSLRTGAGANVRTF. The CDR3 region has the DNA TGTGCCAGCAGCTTAAGGACAGGTGCTGGGGCCAACGTCCGGACTTTC. The full variable domain, completed using reference TRBV7-2 and TRBJ2-6, is GAGVSQSPSNKVTEKGKDVELRCDPISGHTALYWYRQSLGQGLEFLIYFQGNSAPDKSGLPSDRFSAERTGGSVSTLTIQRTQQEDSAVYLCASSLRTGAGANVRTFGAGSRLTVL.

This clonotype was observed many times. The rearrangement uses TRBV12-3 or TRBV12-4 and TRBJ2-5; TRBD2 matches at 11 bases. Trimming at V came to 8 bases and at J to 1 base, leaving 9 bases not matched to a gene. CDR3 size: 16 residues. CDR3 in DNA: TGTGCCAGCGGGGGGGGGACTAGCGGAATCCAAGAGACCCAGTACTTC. Translation gives CASGGGTSGIQETQYF.

V gene TRBV29-1 combines with J gene TRBJ2-7; D call uncertain. The CDR3 contains 11 residues. Trimming pared 7 bases from V and 2 bases from J, leaving 9 bases between. Germline V lookup: CDR1 SQVTM, CDR2 ANQGSEA. Here the CDR3 reads CSADLTYEQYF. Here the CDR3 DNA reads TGCAGCGCGGACCTTACCTACGAGCAGTACTTC.

The sample holds many counts of this clonotype. The chain has TRBV11-2 and TRBJ1-4; maybe TRBD1 (5 bases). V was cut by 5 bases and J by 7 bases, with 17 bases left in between. Germline V lookup: CDR1 SGHAT, CDR2 FQNNGV. This CDR3 region has 15 residues. The CDR3 spells CASSDAVGVTEKLFF. The CDR3 DNA sequence: TGTGCCAGCAGCGACGCGGTAGGGGTGACTGAAAAACTGTTTTTT.

In this sample, this clonotype turned up many times. The chain uses TRBV12-3 or TRBV12-4 and TRBJ1-2; 9 bases are shared with TRBD1. The CDR3 runs to 14 residues. V lost 5 bases, J lost 7 bases, and 8 bases stayed unmatched. CDR3 bases: TGTGCCAGCAGTCCACCGGGACAGGGTGGTGGCTACACCTTC. Its protein is CASSPPGQGGGYTF.

V usage is TRBV2 and J usage is TRBJ2-5; 11 bases align to TRBD2. CDR3 length: 13 residues. The J segment lost 5 bases and the V segment lost 11 bases, leaving 7 bases of the junction unmatched. Germline V gives CDR1 SNHLY, CDR2 FYNNEI. Written as DNA, the CDR3 is TGTGCCGTTAGCGGGGGGGCCGGGGAGACCCAGTACTTC. Translation: CAVSGGAGETQYF.

This clonotype was detected many times. The rearrangement joins TRBV6-2 or TRBV6-3 to TRBJ1-5; no firm D call. Germline loops: CDR1 MNHEY, CDR2 SVGEGT. Deletions cut 2 bases from V and 0 bases from J, with 8 bases between. The CDR3 totals 15 residues. The CDR3 here is CASSYGQHSNQPQHF. In nucleotides, the CDR3 is TGTGCCAGCAGTTACGGGCAGCATAGCAATCAGCCCCAGCATTTT.

The table lists this clonotype with many counts. This rearrangement joins TRBV20-1 to TRBJ2-7; D ambiguous. The V gene lost 5 bases and the J gene lost 5 bases, with 19 bases spanning the gap. This CDR3 has 14 residues. CDR1 is DFQATT, CDR2 SNEGSKA, per germline (reference sequence). The CDR3 loop reads CSAPRSTRRNEQYF. In DNA form, the CDR3 reads TGCAGTGCTCCCCGGTCGACGCGAAGGAACGAGCAGTACTTC.

A note on this clonotype: A clone one base away is much larger, so this may be a read error. The gene calls are TRBV20-1 and TRBJ2-1, with D perhaps TRBD2 (5 bases). Between the trimmed V and J ends, which lost 0 bases and 8 bases, there was a span of 14 bases. The CDR3 spans 14 residues. Germline V gives CDR1 DFQATT, CDR2 SNEGSKA (reference sequence). CDR3 sequence: CSARESGQLYEQFF. The CDR3 nucleotides are TGCAGTGCTAGAGAGAGCGGTCAGCTCTATGAGCAGTTCTTC.